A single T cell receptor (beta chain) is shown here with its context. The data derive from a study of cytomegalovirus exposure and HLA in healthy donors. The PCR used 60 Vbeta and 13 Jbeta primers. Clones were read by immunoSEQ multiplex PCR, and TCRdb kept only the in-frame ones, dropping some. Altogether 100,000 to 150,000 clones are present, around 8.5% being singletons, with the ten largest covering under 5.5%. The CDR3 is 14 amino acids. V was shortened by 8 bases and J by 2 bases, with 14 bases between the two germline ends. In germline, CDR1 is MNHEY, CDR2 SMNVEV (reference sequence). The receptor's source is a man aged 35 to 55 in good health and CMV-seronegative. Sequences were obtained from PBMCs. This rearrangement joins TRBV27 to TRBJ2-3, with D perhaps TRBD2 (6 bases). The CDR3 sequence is CASSGGGVTDTQYF. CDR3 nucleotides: TGTGCCAGCTCCGGGGGTGGGGTCACAGATACGCAGTATTTT.